This T cell receptor beta chain was captured in a study of cytomegalovirus exposure and HLA in healthy donors. Study context: The same platform as the roughly 630 first-cohort repertoires was used for the 130 or so validation repertoires, a later analysis reported.

Whole-study results and caveats: Cytomegalovirus status was reportedly diagnosed by the classifier with high sensitivity and specificity. A later analysis found first-cohort TCR clusters tended to co-occur in the 100 to 150 validation repertoires. Most TCR sequences were rare, but some public TCRs occurred in many donors.

Notes on this clone: The antigen remains undetermined.

The table came from immunoSEQ multiplex PCR; TCRdb's copy has only in-frame clones and leaves some out. The sample records 330,000 or so clones, 70% to 90% being singletons. The germline V gene has CDR1 MNHNS and CDR2 SASEGT. V was clipped by 3 bases and J by 7 bases, with 13 bases between them. CDR3 size: 14 residues. The TCR sequence derives from a woman aged 18-35 years in good health and CMV-seronegative. J is TRBJ1-5 and V is TRBV6-1; tentatively, D is TRBD1 (5 bases). The sequenced sample consisted of PBMCs. CDR3 residues: CASSDSDRAQPQHF. The CDR3 DNA reads as TGTGCCAGCAGTGACAGTGACAGAGCACAGCCCCAGCATTTT.